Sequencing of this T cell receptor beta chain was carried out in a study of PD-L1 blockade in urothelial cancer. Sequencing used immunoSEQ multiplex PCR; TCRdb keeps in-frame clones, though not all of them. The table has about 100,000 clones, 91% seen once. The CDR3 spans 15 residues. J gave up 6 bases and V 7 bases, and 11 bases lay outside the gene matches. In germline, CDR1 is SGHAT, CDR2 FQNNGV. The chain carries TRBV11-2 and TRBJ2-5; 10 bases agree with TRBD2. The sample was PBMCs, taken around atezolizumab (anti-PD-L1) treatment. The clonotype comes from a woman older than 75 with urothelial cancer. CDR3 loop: CASNKAGGPTQTQYF. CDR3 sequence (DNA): TGTGCCAGCAACAAAGCGGGAGGGCCTACTCAGACCCAGTACTTC.